The subject of this entry is one T cell receptor beta chain. Using immunoSEQ multiplex PCR, the repertoire was profiled, and TCRdb retains in-frame clones only, with some absent. Here the sample spans approximately 120,000 clones, approximately 80% being singletons. This record comes from a study of blood T cell repertoires in COVID-19. The source is a human donor in a cohort sampled during active COVID-19. The specimen was peripheral blood.

The chain's CDR3 is CASSQGEGTLAGRQYF. As DNA, the CDR3 is TGTGCCAGCAGCCAAGGGGAGGGGACGCTCGCTGGTAGGCAGTACTTC. The rearrangement links TRBV14 to TRBJ2-7; 7 nucleotides match TRBD2. The CDR3 consists of 16 residues. Per germline, CDR1 SGHDN and CDR2 FVKESK. After removal of 1 base from V and 9 bases from J, the junction contained 15 bases not matched to a gene.